Sequencing of this T cell receptor beta chain was carried out in a study of Ad26.COV2.S vaccination and SARS-CoV-2 variants. Overall study results and limits: While placebo recipients had lower spike-specific TCR breadth, vaccine recipients had more.

Method: immunoSEQ multiplex PCR; TCRdb's copy keeps in-frame clones and lacks some. The sample carries 350,000 to 400,000 clones, approximately 91% recorded once. The treatment was: 15 to 20 received Ad26.COV2.S at low or high dose, single or two shots; 5 received placebo; per-sample allocation not given. The investigators took samples on day 63 after the first vaccine or placebo injection. The germline V gene encodes CDR1 SGHTA and CDR2 FQGNSA. This CDR3 has 14 amino acids. The V and J ends lost 5 bases and 2 bases respectively, with 12 bases between them. In this sample, this clone turned up once. The antigen is undetermined.

The specimen was peripheral blood, collected in a trial of Ad26.COV2.S vaccine versus placebo. The V and J genes are TRBV7-2 and TRBJ1-2; maybe TRBD1 (5 bases). The clonotype originates from a person aged 18 to 59 who received the Ad26.COV2.S COVID-19 vaccine or a placebo. The CDR3 coding sequence is TGTGCCAGCAGCCCCCAGGAGGGGAACTATGGCTACACCTTC. Its protein product is CASSPQEGNYGYTF.